The rows below give T cell receptor beta chains drawn from one sample of a study of T cell changes during pregnancy in multiple sclerosis. Assay: immunoSEQ multiplex PCR; the TCRdb copy retains only in-frame clones and omits some. The sample has about 15,000 clones, around 85% seen once. The sample in question was CD8+ T cells from peripheral blood mononuclear cells, obtained in the first trimester of pregnancy. The source of these receptors is a female donor with multiple sclerosis, enrolled in a pregnancy study. CDR3s include the opening cysteine and the closing phenylalanine or tryptophan. D genes are given only for firm matches. Not every row has a clone size; where given, it reads once, few, many or a size class.

j_call v_call d_call clone_size cdr3_nt cdr3_aa
TRBJ2-2 TRBV28 - - TGTGCCAGCAGTTTCCCAGCGGGGAACACCGGGGAGCTGTTTTTT CASSFPAGNTGELFF
TRBJ1-2 TRBV9 TRBD1 - TGTGCCAGCAGCGCTCCCGCACAGGGGGCGTGGGGCTACACCTTC CASSAPAQGAWGYTF
TRBJ2-5 TRBV30 - - TGTGCCTGGAGTGTACGTGGGAGTGGAGAGACCCAGTACTTC CAWSVRGSGETQYF
TRBJ1-4 TRBV9 - - TGTGCCAGCAGCGTAGGAGGGGACAAGGCTGAAAAACTGTTTTTT CASSVGGDKAEKLFF
TRBJ2-7 TRBV19 TRBD2 - TGTGCCAGTAGTATTCCGGGAGGTTATTACGAGCAGTACTTC CASSIPGGYYEQYF
TRBJ2-5 TRBV5-1 TRBD2 - TGCGCCAGCAGCCTAGGACTAGCGGGAGAGGAGACCCAGTACTTC CASSLGLAGEETQYF
TRBJ2-7 TRBV7-3 - - TGTGCCAGCAGCTCCTGGGGGGGCCCATTGGACGAGCAGTACTTC CASSSWGGPLDEQYF
TRBJ1-4 TRBV5-1 TRBD1 - TGCGCCAGCAGTAGGGACAGGAATGAAAAACTGTTTTTT CASSRDRNEKLFF
TRBJ2-7 TRBV5-8 - - TGTGCCAGCAGCTTCGGCGGCTACGAGCAGTACTTC CASSFGGYEQYF
TRBJ1-1 TRBV5-1 - - TGCGCCAGCAGCTTATATCAGGGGAACACTGAAGCTTTCTTT CASSLYQGNTEAFF
TRBJ1-1 TRBV5-4 - - TGTGCCAGCAGCTTGAAGCCGAACACTGAAGCTTTCTTT CASSLKPNTEAFF
TRBJ2-2 TRBV7-9 - - TGTGCCAGCAGGGTCGGGAGTGTCACCGGGGAGCTGTTTTTT CASRVGSVTGELFF
TRBJ1-2 TRBV4-1 - - TGCGCCAGCAGCGGGCGGGGGGGAGTCTATGGCTACACCTTC CASSGRGGVYGYTF
TRBJ2-6 TRBV14 - - TGTGCCAGCAGCCCGCGGGCAGACCGGCTGGGGGCCAACGTCCTGACTTTC CASSPRADRLGANVLTF
TRBJ2-7 TRBV27 - - TGTGCCAGCAGTTTCACAGGGCGAAACGAGCAGTACTTC CASSFTGRNEQYF
TRBJ1-1 TRBV28 - - TGTGCCAGCGGTGGAGGGAACACTGAAGCTTTCTTT CASGGGNTEAFF
TRBJ2-2 TRBV2 TRBD2 - TGTGCCAGCAGTACGGGAGGATCGAACACCGGGGAGCTGTTTTTT CASSTGGSNTGELFF
TRBJ1-5 TRBV5-1 - - TGCGCCAGCAGCCCCTGGGGAGGGAATCAGCCCCAGCATTTT CASSPWGGNQPQHF
TRBJ1-1 TRBV7-8 - - TGTGCCAGCAGCACTTCCCGACAGTCGCCTGAAGCTTTCTTT CASSTSRQSPEAFF
TRBJ2-4 TRBV27 - medium-sized TGTGCCAGCAGTCCCTTGGACAGACACAAAAACATTCAGTACTTC CASSPLDRHKNIQYF
TRBJ2-2 TRBV10-3 TRBD2 - TGTGCCATCGGGGGGGCCGGGGAGCTGTTTTTT CAIGGAGELFF
TRBJ2-5 TRBV13 TRBD1 - TGTGCCAGCAGCAACAGGACAGGGGGCTACCAAGAGACCCAGTACTTC CASSNRTGGYQETQYF
TRBJ2-7 TRBV7-6 TRBD1 - TGTGCCAGCAGCTATACAGGGGGCGACGAGCAGTACTTC CASSYTGGDEQYF
TRBJ1-5 TRBV5-1 TRBD1 - TGCGCCAGCGTGACAGGGGGCGCAGATCAGCCCCAGCATTTT CASVTGGADQPQHF
TRBJ1-2 TRBV2 - - TGTGCCAGCAGTGAGCCAGGGGCAGCTTATGGCTACACCTTC CASSEPGAAYGYTF
TRBJ2-1 TRBV13 TRBD2 - TGTGCCAGCAGCTTAGACGGCGGGAGGGCCTCCTACAATGAGCAGTTCTTC CASSLDGGRASYNEQFF
TRBJ1-1 TRBV19 - - TGTGCCAGTAGTATAGGGACAGCCTACACTGAAGCTTTCTTT CASSIGTAYTEAFF
TRBJ2-5 TRBV10-2 - - TGCGCCAGCAGTCTACAGTTCCCCCAAGAGACCCAGTACTTC CASSLQFPQETQYF